This TCR beta chain was obtained from a study of type 1 regulatory T cells. About the study: T-allo10 is an in vitro-generated, Tr1-enriched CD4 T cell product specific for alloantigen.

V dropped 3 bases and J dropped 5 bases, with 16 bases sitting between them. The CDR3 runs to 15 residues. TCRdb itself ran the reads through MiXCR, one entry per CDR3 protein. The sample consists of approximately 25,000 distinct CDR3 sequences, 40% to 55% of them appearing once. This clonotype was observed at least ten times. Its antigen remains unknown. The sequencing sample was made of cultured T cells, either the whole culture or a sorted T cell fraction (not recorded which). This clonotype originated in a human donor in good health. The chain recombines TRBV12-3 or TRBV12-4 with TRBJ1-1; possibly TRBD1 for D (6 bases). CDR3 in DNA: TGTGCCAGCAGTTTTAGCAGGGGAGGTGGGACTGAAGCTTTCTTT. It yields the protein CASSFSRGGGTEAFF.